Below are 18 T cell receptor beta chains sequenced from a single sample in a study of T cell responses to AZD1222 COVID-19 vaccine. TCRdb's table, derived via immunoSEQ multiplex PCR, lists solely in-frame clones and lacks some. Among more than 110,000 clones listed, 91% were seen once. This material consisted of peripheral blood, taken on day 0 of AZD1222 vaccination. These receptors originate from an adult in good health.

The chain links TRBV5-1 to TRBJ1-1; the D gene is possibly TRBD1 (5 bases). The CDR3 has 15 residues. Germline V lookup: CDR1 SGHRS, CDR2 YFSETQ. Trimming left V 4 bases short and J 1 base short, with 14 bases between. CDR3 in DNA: TGCGCCAGCAGCGACGCCCCTGGGGGGAACACTGAAGCTTTCTTT. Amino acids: CASSDAPGGNTEAFF.

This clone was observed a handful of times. The DNA for the CDR3 is TGTGCCAGCAGTTTCAGGGGGCTGAGCAATCAGCCCCAGCATTTT. It is translated as CASSFRGLSNQPQHF. The chain links TRBV6-2 or TRBV6-3 to TRBJ1-5; 8 bases are a match to TRBD1. The CDR3 sequence is 15 residues long. V lost 4 bases and J lost 1; bases outside the gene matches: 3. CDR1 is MNHEY, CDR2 SVGEGT, per germline.

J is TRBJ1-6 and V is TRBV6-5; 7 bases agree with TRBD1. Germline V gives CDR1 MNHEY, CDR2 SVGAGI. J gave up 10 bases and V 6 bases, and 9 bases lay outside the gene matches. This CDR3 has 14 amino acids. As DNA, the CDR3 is TGTGCCAGCAGATGGACAGGCGAACAATCACCCCTCCACTTT. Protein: CASRWTGEQSPLHF.

The CDR3 nucleotides are TGTGCCAGCAGAACGCAGGGGGGGGAGCTGTTTTTT. This codes for CASRTQGGELFF. The rearrangement uses TRBV28 and TRBJ2-2; D is possibly TRBD1 (6 bases). Germline V lookup: CDR1 MDHEN, CDR2 SYDVKM. CDR3 length: 12 amino acids. Trimming shortened V by 6 bases and J by 8 bases, and 10 bases separated the two germline ends.

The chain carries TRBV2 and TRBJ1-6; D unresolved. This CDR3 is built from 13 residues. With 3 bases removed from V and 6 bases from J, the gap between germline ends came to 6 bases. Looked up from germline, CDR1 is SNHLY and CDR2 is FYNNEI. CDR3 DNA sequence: TGTGCCAGCAGTGATGGGGTTAATTCACCCCTCCACTTT. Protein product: CASSDGVNSPLHF.

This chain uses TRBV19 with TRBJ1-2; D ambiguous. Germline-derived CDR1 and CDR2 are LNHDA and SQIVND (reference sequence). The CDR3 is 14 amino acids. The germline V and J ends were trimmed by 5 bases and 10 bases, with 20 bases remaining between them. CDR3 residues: CASSSSAGWFDYTF. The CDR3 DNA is TGTGCCAGTAGTTCCTCAGCGGGTTGGTTTGACTACACCTTC.

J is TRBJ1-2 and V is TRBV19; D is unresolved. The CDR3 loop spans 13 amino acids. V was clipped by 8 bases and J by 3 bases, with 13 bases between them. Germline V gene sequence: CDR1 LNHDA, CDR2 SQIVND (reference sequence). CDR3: CASGSREDYGYTF. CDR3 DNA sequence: TGTGCCAGTGGGTCTCGGGAGGACTATGGCTACACCTTC. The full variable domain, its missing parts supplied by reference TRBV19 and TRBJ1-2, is DGGITQSPKYLFRKEGQNVTLSCEQNLNHDAMYWYRQDPGQGLRLIYYSQIVNDFQKGDIAEGYSVSREKKESFPLTVTSAQKNPTAFYLCASGSREDYGYTFGSGTRLTVV.

The CDR3 is CASSLPGSDGYTF. The CDR3, as DNA: TGCGCCAGCAGCCTCCCGGGATCCGATGGCTACACCTTC. J is TRBJ1-2 and V is TRBV5-1; D ambiguous. V lost 4 bases, J lost 6 bases, and 13 bases lay in between. The CDR3 covers 13 residues. Germline CDR1 reads SGHRS; CDR2 reads YFSETQ.

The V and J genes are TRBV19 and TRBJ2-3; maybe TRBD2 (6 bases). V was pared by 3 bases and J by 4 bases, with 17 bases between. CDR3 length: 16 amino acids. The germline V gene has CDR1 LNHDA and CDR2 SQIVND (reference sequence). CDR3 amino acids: CASSIGRGSTADTQYF. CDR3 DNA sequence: TGTGCCAGTAGTATCGGACGGGGGAGTACAGCAGATACGCAGTATTTT.

CDR3: CASERGTSGQMEQFF. The CDR3 nucleotides are TGTGCCAGCGAGAGAGGGACTAGCGGGCAGATGGAGCAGTTCTTC. The chain combines TRBV28 with TRBJ2-1; 12 positions match TRBD2. Germline values: CDR1 MDHEN, CDR2 SYDVKM. This CDR3 has 15 residues. V lost 8 bases and J lost 10; bases outside the gene matches: 12.

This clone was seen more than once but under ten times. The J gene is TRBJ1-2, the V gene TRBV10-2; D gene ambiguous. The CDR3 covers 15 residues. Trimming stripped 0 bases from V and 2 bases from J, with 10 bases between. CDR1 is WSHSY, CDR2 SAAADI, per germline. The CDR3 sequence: CASSESGRSNYGYTF. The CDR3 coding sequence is TGCGCCAGCAGTGAGTCGGGGAGGAGCAACTATGGCTACACCTTC.

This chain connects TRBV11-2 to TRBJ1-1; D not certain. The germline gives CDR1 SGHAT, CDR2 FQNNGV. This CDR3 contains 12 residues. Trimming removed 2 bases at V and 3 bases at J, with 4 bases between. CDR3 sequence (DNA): TGTGCCAGCAGCTTATCGGACACTGAAGCTTTCTTT. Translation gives CASSLSDTEAFF.

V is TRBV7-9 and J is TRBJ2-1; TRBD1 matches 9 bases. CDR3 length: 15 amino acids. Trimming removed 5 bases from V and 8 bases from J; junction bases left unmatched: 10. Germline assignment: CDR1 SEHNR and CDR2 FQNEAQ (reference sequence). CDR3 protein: CASSAGQGIGHEQFF. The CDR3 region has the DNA TGTGCCAGCAGCGCGGGACAGGGCATTGGGCATGAGCAGTTCTTC.

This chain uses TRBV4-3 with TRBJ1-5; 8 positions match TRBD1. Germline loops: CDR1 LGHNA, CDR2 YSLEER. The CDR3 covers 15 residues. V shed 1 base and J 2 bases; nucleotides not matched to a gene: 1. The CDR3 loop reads CASSQGQGRNQPQHF. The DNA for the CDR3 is TGCGCCAGCAGCCAAGGACAGGGGCGCAATCAGCCCCAGCATTTT.

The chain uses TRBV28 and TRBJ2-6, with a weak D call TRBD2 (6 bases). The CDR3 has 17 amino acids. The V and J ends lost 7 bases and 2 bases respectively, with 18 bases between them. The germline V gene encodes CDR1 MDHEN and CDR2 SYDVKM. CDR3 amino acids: CASTRGWPGAGANVLTF. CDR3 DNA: TGTGCCAGCACCAGAGGGTGGCCGGGGGCTGGGGCCAACGTCCTGACTTTC.

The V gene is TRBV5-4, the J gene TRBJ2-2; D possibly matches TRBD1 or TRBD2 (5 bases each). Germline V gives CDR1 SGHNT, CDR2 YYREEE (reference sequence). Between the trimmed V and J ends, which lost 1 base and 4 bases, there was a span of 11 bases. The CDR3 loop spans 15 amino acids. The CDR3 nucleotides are TGTGCCAGCAGCTTGTGGGGCGGGCCCACCGGGGAGCTGTTTTTT. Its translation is CASSLWGGPTGELFF.

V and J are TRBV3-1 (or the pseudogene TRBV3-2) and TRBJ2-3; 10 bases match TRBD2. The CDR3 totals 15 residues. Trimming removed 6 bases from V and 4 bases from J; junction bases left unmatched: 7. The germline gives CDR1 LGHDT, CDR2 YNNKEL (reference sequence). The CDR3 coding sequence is TGTGCCAGCAGTTTCACTAGCGGGGTCCCAGATACGCAGTATTTT. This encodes CASSFTSGVPDTQYF.

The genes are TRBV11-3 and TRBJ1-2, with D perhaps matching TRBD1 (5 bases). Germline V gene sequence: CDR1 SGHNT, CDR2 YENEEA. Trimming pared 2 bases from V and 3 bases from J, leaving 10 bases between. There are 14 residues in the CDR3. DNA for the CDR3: TGTGCCAGCAGCTTATCAGGGAGCTACTATGGCTACACCTTC. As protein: CASSLSGSYYGYTF. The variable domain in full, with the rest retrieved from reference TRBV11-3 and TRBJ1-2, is EAGVVQSPRYKIIEKKQPVAFWCNPISGHNTLYWYLQNLGQGPELLIRYENEEAVDDSQLPKDRFSAERLKGVDSTLKIQPAELGDSAVYLCASSLSGSYYGYTFGSGTRLTVV.